This T cell receptor (beta chain) originates from a study of monozygotic twins with inflammatory bowel disease. TCRdb reprocessed the 5' RACE reads; each CDR3 protein has one entry and no DNA is given. Recorded for this sample: 200,000 to 250,000 distinct CDR3 sequences. The CDR3 consists of 16 residues. Looked up from germline, CDR1 is SGHDN and CDR2 is FVKESK. The receptor's source is a human donor with ulcerative colitis or Crohn's disease, or a healthy co-twin of an affected twin (not recorded which). The chain recombines TRBV14 with TRBJ2-1. The sample was blood. CDR3 region: CASSQFLGSHYNEQFF.